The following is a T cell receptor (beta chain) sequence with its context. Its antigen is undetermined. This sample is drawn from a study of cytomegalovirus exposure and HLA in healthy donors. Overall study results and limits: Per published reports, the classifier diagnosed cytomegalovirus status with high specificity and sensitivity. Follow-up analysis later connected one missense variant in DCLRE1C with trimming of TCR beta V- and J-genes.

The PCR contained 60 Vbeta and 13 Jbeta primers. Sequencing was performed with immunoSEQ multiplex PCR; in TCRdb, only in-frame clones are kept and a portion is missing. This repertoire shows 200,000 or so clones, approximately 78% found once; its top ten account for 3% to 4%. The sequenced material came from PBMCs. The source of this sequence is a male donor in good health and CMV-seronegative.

CDR3 sequence: CASSIAYQRTGGYEQFF. In DNA form, the CDR3 reads TGTGCCAGTAGTATAGCCTACCAGCGGACAGGGGGGTATGAGCAGTTCTTC. The V call is TRBV19, the J call TRBJ2-1, with 10 bases identical to TRBD1. This CDR3 region has 17 residues. Germline V CDR1 and CDR2: LNHDA, SQIVND (reference sequence). After removal of 1 base from V and 8 bases from J, the junction contained 11 bases not matched to a gene. Complete variable domain (other parts from reference TRBV19 and TRBJ2-1): DGGITQSPKYLFRKEGQNVTLSCEQNLNHDAMYWYRQDPGQGLRLIYYSQIVNDFQKGDIAEGYSVSREKKESFPLTVTSAQKNPTAFYLCASSIAYQRTGGYEQFFGPGTRLTVL.